The rows below give T cell receptor beta chains drawn from one sample of a study of graft-versus-host responses after intestinal transplantation. These receptors have no known antigen. Repertoires were generated with immunoSEQ multiplex PCR, while TCRdb's copy carries only in-frame clones and drops some. The sample includes about 93,000 clones, approximately 95% of them seen just once. Specimen: unstimulated CD8+ T cells sorted from spleen or lymph node cells, collected before intestinal transplant. These receptors came from a human donor who received an intestinal transplant. Each CDR3 is given with its conserved first and last residue. A D gene is named only where the DNA matches it firmly. Clone size, where shown, is once, few, many, or a class for clones that have expanded.

cdr3_nt,cdr3_aa,v_call,d_call,j_call,clone_size
TGTGCCAGCAGCCAAGTCAGGCGGGGACAGGGGGCCTATAATTCACCCCTCCACTTT,CASSQVRRGQGAYNSPLHF,TRBV4-2,TRBD1,TRBJ1-6,.
TGTGCCAGCAGCTGGAGGACAGGGGGAGCCGGGGAGCTGTTTTTT,CASSWRTGGAGELFF,TRBV5-4,TRBD1,TRBJ2-2,.
TGTGCCAGCAGAGACCTAGGCGGTTCCTACAATGAGCAGTTCTTC,CASRDLGGSYNEQFF,TRBV2,.,TRBJ2-1,.
TGTGCCAGCAGCTACCTCCCGGGACAGAACACCGGGGAGCTGTTTTTT,CASSYLPGQNTGELFF,TRBV11-3,.,TRBJ2-2,once
TGTGCCAGCAGCTTTGGGACAGACTCCCCCTCAGTATACGAGCAGTACTTC,CASSFGTDSPSVYEQYF,TRBV5-5,TRBD1,TRBJ2-7,.
TGTGCCAGCAGTGAACGGAAGACAGGGGGCCCCTACGAGCAGTACTTC,CASSERKTGGPYEQYF,TRBV6-1,TRBD1,TRBJ2-7,.
TGTGCCAGCAGTCCAGGACAGGGGGCTTACGATGAGCAGTTCTTC,CASSPGQGAYDEQFF,TRBV6-6,TRBD1,TRBJ2-1,.
TGTGCCAGCAGCCCCTACGAACTTAACTATGGCTACACCTTC,CASSPYELNYGYTF,TRBV7-2,.,TRBJ1-2,.
TGCGCCAGCAGCGCAAGAATAGCGGGAGGGCCCATTTACGAGCAGTACTTC,CASSARIAGGPIYEQYF,TRBV5-1,TRBD2,TRBJ2-7,.
TGTGCCAGCAGTGACTCCTATGGCTACACCTTC,CASSDSYGYTF,TRBV6-1,.,TRBJ1-2,.
TGTGCCAGCAGCCAAGAAGGACCTCCGGTTGACAGCTCCGAGCAGTACTTC,CASSQEGPPVDSSEQYF,TRBV4-2,.,TRBJ2-7,.
TGCGCCACCACCCTTGGACAGGGGGCTCACGGCTACACCTTC,CATTLGQGAHGYTF,TRBV4-1,TRBD1,TRBJ1-2,.
TGTGCCAGCAGCTTCCTCACCGGGGAGCTGTTTTTT,CASSFLTGELFF,TRBV5-5,.,TRBJ2-2,once
TGTGCCAGCCTACCCCTTCTAGCGGGAGGGCCAACAGATACGCAGTATTTT,CASLPLLAGGPTDTQYF,TRBV27,TRBD2,TRBJ2-3,.
TGTGCCAGCAGCTTTACAGGGCAACCAGAGACCCAGTACTTC,CASSFTGQPETQYF,TRBV11-2,.,TRBJ2-5,.
TGCGCCAGCAGTAAAACAGGGGAAAATAATTCACCCCTCCACTTT,CASSKTGENNSPLHF,TRBV10-2,TRBD1,TRBJ1-6,.
TGTGCCAGCAGCGACCGGGACAGCAAGAACTACAATGAGCAGTTCTTC,CASSDRDSKNYNEQFF,TRBV7-9,TRBD1,TRBJ2-1,.
TGCGCCAGCAGCCTGGATACTACTAGCGGGAGTGTCACAGATACGCAGTATTTT,CASSLDTTSGSVTDTQYF,TRBV5-1,TRBD2,TRBJ2-3,.
TGTGCCAGCAGGATCTCGGGACTAGCAGGGGAGCTGTTTTTT,CASRISGLAGELFF,TRBV7-9,TRBD2,TRBJ2-2,.
TGTGCCAGCAGTGAAGGAGCGGGAGCGGGGCTTGGAAACACCATATATTTT,CASSEGAGAGLGNTIYF,TRBV2,.,TRBJ1-3,.
TGTGCCACCAGCAGATTACAGGGTCGGAACACCATATATTTT,CATSRLQGRNTIYF,TRBV15,.,TRBJ1-3,.
TGTGCCAGCAGGTTCGGGGACACTGGGGCCAACGTCCTGACTTTC,CASRFGDTGANVLTF,TRBV4-2,.,TRBJ2-6,.
TGTGCCAGCAGCTTAGCGCTAGCAGATAGGGAGGATACGCAGTATTTT,CASSLALADREDTQYF,TRBV7-2,.,TRBJ2-3,.
TGTGCCAGCAGCGGTTTAGCGGGAGGGCCCCAAGAGACCCAGTACTTC,CASSGLAGGPQETQYF,TRBV9,TRBD2,TRBJ2-5,.
TGTGCCTGGACGGAGACTCCGGGTTCACCCCTCCACTTT,CAWTETPGSPLHF,TRBV30,.,TRBJ1-6,.
TGTGCCAGTATGCCTGGGGGACTAGCGGGAATGGAGCAGTACTTC,CASMPGGLAGMEQYF,TRBV19,TRBD2,TRBJ2-7,.
TGTGCCACATACAGGGCGGGCACAGATACGCAGTATTTT,CATYRAGTDTQYF,TRBV6-5,.,TRBJ2-3,.
TGTGCCTGGAGCCCTACCCCGGGTGGCTATGGCTACACCTTC,CAWSPTPGGYGYTF,TRBV30,.,TRBJ1-2,.
TGTGCCAGCAGCACAGGGGCGAAACAGCCCCAGCATTTT,CASSTGAKQPQHF,TRBV6-1,TRBD1,TRBJ1-5,few
TGTGCCTCAGGCCTCGGGTCCTGGGAGGGCCTTGAGACCCAGTACTTC,CASGLGSWEGLETQYF,TRBV30,TRBD2,TRBJ2-5,.
TGCGCCAGCAGCTTGTATAATCTCGGTCACAGGATCGAAGAGACCCAGTACTTC,CASSLYNLGHRIEETQYF,TRBV5-1,.,TRBJ2-5,.
TGTGCCAGCAGCTTGTTACTAGCGGGAGGGATAACAGATACGCAGTATTTT,CASSLLLAGGITDTQYF,TRBV5-4,TRBD2,TRBJ2-3,.
TGTGCCAGAGGGAGGGGCTCCCGGACTAGCTACGAGCAGTACTTC,CARGRGSRTSYEQYF,TRBV2,TRBD2,TRBJ2-7,.
TGTGCCAGCAGGATCCCCCGACTAGCGAGTGGGGAGACCCAGTACTTC,CASRIPRLASGETQYF,TRBV2,TRBD2,TRBJ2-5,.
TGCGCCAGCAGCTTGGCTGTCGCACGAGGCACAGATACGCAGTATTTT,CASSLAVARGTDTQYF,TRBV5-1,.,TRBJ2-3,.
TGTGCCAGCAGTGGACCCCCGGGACTAGCGGACTACAATGAGCAGTTCTTC,CASSGPPGLADYNEQFF,TRBV6-1,TRBD2,TRBJ2-1,.
TGTGCCAGCAGCCCCGAAATGGCGCGGGACTCGGAGACCCAGTACTTC,CASSPEMARDSETQYF,TRBV5-6,.,TRBJ2-5,.
TGTGCCAGCTTTTCAGGAGGCTACACCTTC,CASFSGGYTF,TRBV6-5,.,TRBJ1-2,.
TGTGCCAGTGCCGCAGGCCTTGGTTATGAGCAGTACTTC,CASAAGLGYEQYF,TRBV9,.,TRBJ2-7,.
TGTGCCAGCTCACCCCTAGCGGGAGTTTACAATGAGCAGTTCTTC,CASSPLAGVYNEQFF,TRBV18,TRBD2,TRBJ2-1,once
TGTGCCAGCAGTGGACAGGGGAGTTTGGAGACCCAGTACTTC,CASSGQGSLETQYF,TRBV9,TRBD1,TRBJ2-5,.
TGTGCCAGCAGCTTAGTGGGGGGAGAAGCTTTCTTT,CASSLVGGEAFF,TRBV7-9,.,TRBJ1-1,.
TGCAGCGTCGAGGGCCCCACGGCCGCGGGGGGAGGCTACACCTTC,CSVEGPTAAGGGYTF,TRBV29-1,.,TRBJ1-2,.
TGCGCCAGCAGCCAAGGGACTAGCGAGGGGAATGAGCAGTTCTTC,CASSQGTSEGNEQFF,TRBV4-3,TRBD2,TRBJ2-1,.
TGTGCCAGCAGCTTAGATGAGTTATTGACTGGAAACACCATATATTTT,CASSLDELLTGNTIYF,TRBV7-2,.,TRBJ1-3,.
TGTGCCAGCAGCCCTCTGGGACTAACCAATGAGCAGTTCTTC,CASSPLGLTNEQFF,TRBV7-9,TRBD2,TRBJ2-1,.